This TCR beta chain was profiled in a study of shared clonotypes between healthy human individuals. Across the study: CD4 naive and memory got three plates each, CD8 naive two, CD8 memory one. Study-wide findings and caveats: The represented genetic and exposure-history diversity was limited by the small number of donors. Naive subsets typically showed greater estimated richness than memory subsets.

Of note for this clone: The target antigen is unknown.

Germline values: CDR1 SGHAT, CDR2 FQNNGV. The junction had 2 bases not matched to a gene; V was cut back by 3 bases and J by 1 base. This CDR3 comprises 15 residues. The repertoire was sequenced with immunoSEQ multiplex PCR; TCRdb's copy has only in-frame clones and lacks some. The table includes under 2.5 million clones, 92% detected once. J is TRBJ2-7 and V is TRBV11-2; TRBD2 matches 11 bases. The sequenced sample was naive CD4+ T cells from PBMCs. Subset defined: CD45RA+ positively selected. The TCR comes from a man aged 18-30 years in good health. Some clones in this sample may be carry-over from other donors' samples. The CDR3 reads CASSLASGRSYEQYF. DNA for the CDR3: TGTGCCAGCAGCTTGGCTAGCGGGAGGTCCTACGAGCAGTACTTC.